The next 14 T cell receptor beta chains were all read from a single sample in a study of identical twins. Each CDR3 protein gets one entry after TCRdb re-called the 5' RACE reads with MiXCR. The table has around 370,000 distinct CDR3 sequences, roughly 10% seen once. Material for sequencing was naive T cells sorted from blood. The source of these receptors is a woman between 50 and 59 years old in good health.

This clonotype was recorded many times. V is TRBV3-1 and J is TRBJ2-7, with a tentative D call TRBD1 (5 bases). In germline, CDR1 is LGHDT, CDR2 YNNKEL (reference sequence). The V and J ends lost 1 base and 3 bases respectively, with 7 bases between them. The CDR3 sequence is 13 residues long. CDR3 protein: CASSQGRGYEQYV. As DNA, the CDR3 is TGTGCCAGCAGCCAAGGTAGGGGCTACGAGCAGTACGTC.

The chain employs TRBV12-3 or TRBV12-4 and TRBJ2-4, with 8 bases matching TRBD2. Unmatched junction bases numbered 5, after V lost 5 bases and J lost 5 bases. CDR3 length: 14 amino acids. CDR3 DNA: TGTGCCAGCAGTCTCGGACTAGCTCAAAACATTCAGTACTTC. This sequence encodes CASSLGLAQNIQYF.

This clonotype was detected ten times or more. The genes are TRBV7-9 and TRBJ1-3; D is unresolved. V gave up 1 base and J gave up 4 bases, with 14 bases separating them. The CDR3 length is 16 residues. Per the germline V gene, CDR1 is SEHNR and CDR2 is FQNEAQ (reference sequence). The CDR3 region is CASSLVAHPLGNTIYF. CDR3 DNA sequence: TGTGCCAGCAGCTTAGTGGCCCACCCCCTGGGAAACACCATATATTTT. Variable domain in full (rest from reference TRBV7-9 and TRBJ1-3): DTGVSQNPRHKITKRGQNVTFRCDPISEHNRLYWYRQTLGQGPEFLTYFQNEAQLEKSRLLSDRFSAERPKGSFSTLEIQRTEQGDSAMYLCASSLVAHPLGNTIYFGEGSWLTVV.

This clonotype occurred many times. The rearrangement joins TRBV4-1 to TRBJ2-3; D is undetermined. V lost 0 bases to trimming and J lost 4 bases, with 5 bases between them. CDR3 length equals 13 residues. CDR1 is MGHRA, CDR2 YSYEKL, per germline. In DNA form, the CDR3 reads TGCGCCAGCAGCCAAGAGGATCCAGATACGCAGTATTTT. It codes for CASSQEDPDTQYF.

This clonotype was counted ten times or more. This rearrangement joins TRBV6-4 to TRBJ2-1; 8 nucleotides align to TRBD2. Germline V lookup: CDR1 MRHNA, CDR2 SNTAGT. V shed 5 bases and J 7 bases; nucleotides not matched to a gene: 7. This CDR3 is 14 amino acids long. CDR3 loop: CASSLAGEVNEQFF. The CDR3 bases are TGTGCCAGCAGTCTAGCGGGCGAAGTGAATGAGCAGTTCTTC.

This clonotype has a count of ten or more. J is TRBJ2-7 and V is TRBV12-3 or TRBV12-4; D is uncertain. This CDR3 comprises 13 residues. Trimming left V 3 bases short and J 2 bases short, with 8 bases between. CDR3 nucleotides: TGTGCCAGCAGTTTTAGGGCCACCTACGAGCAGTACTTC. Residues: CASSFRATYEQYF.

This clonotype was counted many times. V gene TRBV20-1 combines with J gene TRBJ2-1; 13 nucleotides align to TRBD2. Looked up from germline, CDR1 is DFQATT and CDR2 is SNEGSKA (reference sequence). The CDR3 is 14 residues long. J gave up 5 bases and V 5 bases, and 3 bases lay outside the gene matches. The CDR3 DNA reads TGCAGTGCTCCAGGACTAGCGGGGGACAATGAGCAGTTCTTC. It specifies CSAPGLAGDNEQFF.

This clonotype was observed at least ten times. This sequence joins TRBV24-1 and TRBJ2-7, with TRBD1 matching over 9 bases. The CDR3 is made up of 13 amino acids. Per germline, CDR1 KGHDR and CDR2 SFDVKD. J was trimmed by 7 bases and V by 2 bases; bases with no gene match: 2. The CDR3 bases are TGTGCCACCAGTGATTCCGGGACAGGGGAGCAGTACTTC. This gives the protein CATSDSGTGEQYF.

There are a few counts of this clonotype. This chain uses TRBV13 with TRBJ2-5; the D gene is possibly TRBD1 (6 bases). The CDR3 has 13 residues. V was cut by 4 bases and J by 5 bases, with 11 bases left in between. Germline V gives CDR1 PRHDT, CDR2 FYEKMQ (reference sequence). Written as DNA, the CDR3 is TGTGCCAGCAGCTCACACCAGGGGGAGACCCAGTACTTC. Its translation is CASSSHQGETQYF.

There are many counts of this clonotype. The V and J genes are TRBV27 and TRBJ2-7; D is ambiguous. This CDR3 has 14 amino acids. The V and J ends lost 3 bases and 1 base respectively, with 10 bases between them. CDR1 MNHEY and CDR2 SMNVEV come from the germline V gene (reference sequence). The CDR3 DNA follows: TGTGCCAGCAGTTTCTCCATAGATTCCTACGAGCAGTACTTC. Protein: CASSFSIDSYEQYF.

The sample holds many counts of this clonotype. The chain combines TRBV7-9 with TRBJ2-7, with 7 bases identical to TRBD1. V trimming: 4 bases; J trimming: 7 bases; junction bases outside the gene matches: 10. Per the germline V gene, CDR1 is SEHNR and CDR2 is FQNEAQ (reference sequence). This CDR3 spans 14 amino acids. The chain's CDR3 is CASSYGEQGPEQYV. Here the CDR3 DNA reads TGTGCCAGCAGCTATGGAGAACAGGGGCCTGAGCAGTACGTC.

This clonotype was found many times. The rearrangement uses TRBV20-1 and TRBJ2-1; no reliable D call. CDR1 is DFQATT, CDR2 SNEGSKA, per germline (reference sequence). The CDR3 is made up of 14 amino acids. V lost 2 bases, J lost 8 bases, and 16 bases lay in between. CDR3 nucleotide sequence: TGCAGTGCTAGATCCCGATTAGCTATCGATGAGCAGTTCTTC. It encodes CSARSRLAIDEQFF.

This clonotype was observed many times. Here the CDR3 reads CASSFGLASNTDTQYF. The CDR3 region has the DNA TGCGCCAGCAGTTTCGGACTAGCCTCAAACACAGATACGCAGTATTTT. V usage is TRBV10-2 and J usage is TRBJ2-3, with TRBD2 matching 8 bases. The V and J ends lost 5 bases and 2 bases, in that order; junction bases with no gene match: 9. In germline, CDR1 is WSHSY, CDR2 SAAADI. The CDR3 loop spans 16 amino acids.

This clonotype was seen ten or more times. The chain is built from TRBV5-6 and TRBJ1-5; the D is unclear. Per germline, CDR1 SGHDT and CDR2 YYEEEE. The V gene lost 4 bases and the J gene lost 9 bases, with 20 bases spanning the gap. This CDR3 spans 15 amino acids. The CDR3 DNA sequence: TGTGCCAGCAGCCTACGGAGTCGGGCTAACGCGCCCCAGCATTTT. It encodes CASSLRSRANAPQHF.